Below, 27 T cell receptor beta chains from the same sample are listed, as sequenced in a study of cytomegalovirus exposure and HLA in healthy donors. A multiplex PCR was run with 60 Vbeta primers and 13 Jbeta primers. Assay used: immunoSEQ multiplex PCR; TCRdb lists only in-frame clones, some missing. The sample consists of 140,000 to 150,000 clones, more than 7.5% of them appearing once. Sequenced: PBMCs. The receptors shown here come from a man aged 45 to 65 in good health and CMV-seronegative.

This clone was detected only a few times. The rearrangement links TRBV5-6 to TRBJ1-2; D not certain. The CDR3 loop spans 12 amino acids. In germline, CDR1 is SGHDT, CDR2 YYEEEE. V gave up 3 bases and J gave up 7 bases, with 10 bases separating them. The CDR3 protein is CASSYRRTGYTF. CDR3 coding DNA: TGTGCCAGCAGCTATAGGAGAACTGGCTACACCTTC. Full variable domain (missing parts from reference TRBV5-6 and TRBJ1-2): DAGVTQSPTHLIKTRGQQVTLRCSPKSGHDTVSWYQQALGQGPQFIFQYYEEEERQRGNFPDRFSGHQFPNYSSELNVNALLLGDSALYLCASSYRRTGYTFGSGTRLTVV.

This chain joins TRBV29-1 and TRBJ2-2, with TRBD1 matching over 9 bases. The CDR3 consists of 15 residues. V was pared by 4 bases and J by 3 bases, with 6 bases of the junction left unmatched. Germline-derived CDR1 and CDR2 are SQVTM and ANQGSEA. This CDR3 is CSVGGTGLDTGELFF. CDR3 sequence (DNA): TGCAGCGTTGGAGGGACAGGGCTGGACACCGGGGAGCTGTTTTTT.

The genes are TRBV30 and TRBJ2-5; D gene ambiguous. The assigned J gene may be wrong: the sequence end matches TRBJ2-7 better. The CDR3 extends over 13 amino acids. Per germline, CDR1 GTSNPN and CDR2 SVGIG (reference sequence). DNA of the CDR3: TGTGCCTGGAGTGTACTGTCATCCTACGAGCAGTACTTC. Amino acids: CAWSVLSSYEQYF.

This clone occurred a few times. This chain uses TRBV7-9 with TRBJ2-3; 10 bases agree with TRBD2. The V gene end was trimmed by 5 bases and the J gene end by 6 bases; junction bases not matched to a gene: 14. There are 17 residues in the CDR3. Looked up from germline, CDR1 is SEHNR and CDR2 is FQNEAQ (reference sequence). The DNA of the CDR3 is TGTGCCAGCAGCGGTCGGACTAGCGGACCGCTCGGTGATACGCAGTATTTT. Protein product: CASSGRTSGPLGDTQYF.

The chain recombines TRBV6-6 with TRBJ2-1, with TRBD1 as a possible D gene (5 bases). The CDR3 contains 12 residues. V was clipped by 6 bases and J by 4 bases, with 7 bases between them. From germline, CDR1 is MNHNY and CDR2 SVGAGI (reference sequence). The CDR3 nucleotides read TGTGCCAGCAGGGGGCTGTACAATGAGCAGTTCTTC. Protein sequence: CASRGLYNEQFF.

The chain couples TRBV29-1 to TRBJ1-2; 9 nucleotides align to TRBD1. Germline V gene sequence: CDR1 SQVTM, CDR2 ANQGSEA. The CDR3 has 11 residues. V dropped 6 bases and J dropped 11; count of bases not matched to a gene: 7. The CDR3 sequence is CSVVRDREYTF. The CDR3 bases are TGCAGCGTAGTACGGGACAGGGAATACACCTTC.

The chain couples TRBV10-1 to TRBJ1-1; possibly TRBD1 for D (5 bases). Between the trimmed V and J ends, which lost 9 bases and 1 base, there was a span of 12 bases. This CDR3 has 13 amino acids. CDR1 and CDR2 from the germline V gene are WNHNN and SYGVQD (reference sequence). CDR3 in amino acids: CASSRDSNTEAFF. CDR3 sequence (DNA): TGCGCCAGTTCCAGGGATTCGAACACTGAAGCTTTCTTT.

This clone has just a few counts. The chain combines TRBV10-3 with TRBJ2-5, with no clear D. The CDR3 consists of 13 residues. V lost 2 bases, J lost 2 bases, and 6 bases lay in between. Germline CDR1 ENHRY, CDR2 SYGVKD. CDR3 coding DNA: TGTGCCATCAGTGAGCCAATGCAAGAGACCCAGTACTTC. This codes for CAISEPMQETQYF.

In this sample, this clone turned up a few times. The J gene is TRBJ1-5, the V gene TRBV28; 12 nucleotides agree with TRBD1. The V gene's germline CDR1 is MDHEN and CDR2 SYDVKM. The ends lost 3 bases at V and 1 base at J; junction bases unmatched: 7. This CDR3 has 18 amino acids. This chain's CDR3 is CASSFPGQGAVSNQPQHF. For the CDR3, the DNA is TGTGCCAGCAGTTTCCCGGGACAGGGGGCTGTGAGCAATCAGCCCCAGCATTTT.

The gene calls are TRBV18 and TRBJ2-2; D perhaps matches TRBD2 (6 bases). Germline assignment: CDR1 KGHSH and CDR2 LQKENI. The CDR3 has 16 amino acids. V was trimmed by 0 bases and J by 7 bases, leaving 15 bases between them. The CDR3 region is CASSPPITSLGGELFF. The CDR3 DNA follows: TGTGCCAGCTCACCACCGATCACTAGCCTCGGCGGGGAGCTGTTTTTT.

This clone was observed a handful of times. The CDR3 loop is CASSLAGKGETQYF. The CDR3 DNA sequence: TGTGCCAGCAGTCTAGCGGGGAAGGGAGAGACCCAGTACTTC. V and J are TRBV2 and TRBJ2-5; 9 bases line up with TRBD2. Losses at the gene ends were 5 bases for V and 4 bases for J; bases not matched to a gene: 5. CDR1 is SNHLY and CDR2 is FYNNEI in the germline V gene. This CDR3 is built from 14 residues.

V and J are TRBV6-1 and TRBJ1-5, with TRBD1 identical over 10 bases. The CDR3 length is 16 residues. Germline V gene data show CDR1 as MNHNS and CDR2 as SASEGT. V dropped 2 bases and J dropped 4; count of bases not matched to a gene: 5. The CDR3 protein is CASSEFGDRGNQPQHF. The CDR3 region has the DNA TGTGCCAGCAGTGAATTTGGGGACAGGGGTAATCAGCCCCAGCATTTT.

In its sample, this clone was seen a few times. This chain uses TRBV7-9 with TRBJ2-1, with TRBD2 matching 12 bases. V dropped 6 bases and J dropped 8; count of bases not matched to a gene: 8. CDR3 length: 15 residues. Germline V lookup: CDR1 SEHNR, CDR2 FQNEAQ (reference sequence). CDR3 sequence (DNA): TGTGCCAGCAGACCGGGGACTAGCGGGTCCCATGAGCAGTTCTTC. It codes for CASRPGTSGSHEQFF.

The chain recombines TRBV5-1 with TRBJ1-3; D is uncertain. Germline V lookup: CDR1 SGHRS, CDR2 YFSETQ. V lost 3 bases, J lost 6 bases, and 13 bases lay in between. There are 14 residues in the CDR3. CDR3 amino acids: CASSSGPSTNTIYF. CDR3 coding DNA: TGCGCCAGCAGCTCGGGTCCTTCGACAAACACCATATATTTT. Filled out from reference TRBV5-1 and TRBJ1-3, the complete variable domain reads KAGVTQTPRYLIKTRGQQVTLSCSPISGHRSVSWYQQTPGQGLQFLFEYFSETQRNKGNFPGRFSGRQFSNSRSEMNVSTLELGDSALYLCASSSGPSTNTIYFGEGSWLTVV.

The chain is built from TRBV5-1 and TRBJ2-3, with 11 bases aligning to TRBD2. The CDR3 covers 17 residues. In germline, CDR1 is SGHRS, CDR2 YFSETQ. Losses at the gene ends were 4 bases for V and 2 bases for J; bases not matched to a gene: 9. The CDR3 region is CASSRDAGLAATDTQYF. CDR3 DNA: TGCGCCAGCAGCCGGGATGCGGGACTAGCGGCCACAGATACGCAGTATTTT.

The chain has TRBV10-2 and TRBJ2-1; TRBD1 matches 9 bases. The CDR3 totals 14 residues. The junction had 1 base not matched to a gene; V was cut back by 3 bases and J by 4 bases. CDR1 and CDR2 (germline): WSHSY, SAAADI. The CDR3: CASSEQGAYNEQFF. DNA of the CDR3: TGCGCCAGCAGTGAACAGGGGGCTTACAATGAGCAGTTCTTC.

This clone was seen a few times. This chain joins TRBV19 and TRBJ1-1; D possibly corresponds to TRBD1 (5 bases). CDR3 length equals 15 residues. V lost 3 bases and J 4 bases, leaving 15 bases between the germline ends. The V gene's germline CDR1 is LNHDA and CDR2 SQIVND (reference sequence). CDR3 amino acids: CASSMRTLSGTEAFF. The CDR3 coding sequence is TGTGCCAGTAGTATGCGGACACTTTCGGGCACTGAAGCTTTCTTT. Full variable domain (missing parts from reference TRBV19 and TRBJ1-1): DGGITQSPKYLFRKEGQNVTLSCEQNLNHDAMYWYRQDPGQGLRLIYYSQIVNDFQKGDIAEGYSVSREKKESFPLTVTSAQKNPTAFYLCASSMRTLSGTEAFFGQGTRLTVV.

The chain links TRBV5-1 to TRBJ2-2; 8 bases match TRBD1. In germline, CDR1 is SGHRS, CDR2 YFSETQ. There are 16 residues in the CDR3. J gave up 2 bases and V 3 bases, and 6 bases lay outside the gene matches. As DNA, the CDR3 is TGCGCCAGCAGCTCCGGACAGGGTGGTAACACCGGGGAGCTGTTTTTT. This translates into CASSSGQGGNTGELFF.

This clone has more than one count but fewer than ten. This sequence joins TRBV6-6 and TRBJ2-2; 13 bases fit TRBD2. Germline V lookup: CDR1 MNHNY, CDR2 SVGAGI (reference sequence). This CDR3 is built from 16 residues. V dropped 11 bases and J dropped 6; count of bases not matched to a gene: 12. The CDR3 DNA reads as TGTGCCTCCTCAGGGGGGGGACTAGCGGGACCCGGGGAGCTGTTTTTT. Its translation: CASSGGGLAGPGELFF.

V and J are TRBV19 and TRBJ1-5, with 9 bases that match TRBD1. After removal of 8 bases from V and 4 bases from J, the junction contained 6 bases not matched to a gene. Germline-derived CDR1 and CDR2 are LNHDA and SQIVND (reference sequence). The CDR3 is made up of 14 amino acids. This chain's CDR3 is CASSRQGDNQPQHF. The CDR3, as DNA: TGTGCCAGTTCCCGACAGGGGGATAATCAGCCCCAGCATTTT.

The chain employs TRBV19 and TRBJ2-5, with TRBD2 identical over 10 bases. J was trimmed by 3 bases and V by 8 bases; bases with no gene match: 6. Germline CDR1 and CDR2: LNHDA and SQIVND (reference sequence). This CDR3 spans 14 amino acids. For the CDR3, the DNA is TGTGCCAGTTCTAGCGGGGGCCTGGAAGAGACCCAGTACTTC. Protein sequence: CASSSGGLEETQYF.

This clone came up a few times. The genes are TRBV2 and TRBJ2-3; D is undetermined. The CDR3 contains 12 residues. The V end was cut by 7 bases, the J end by 8 bases, with 13 bases between. CDR1 SNHLY and CDR2 FYNNEI come from the germline V gene. As DNA, the CDR3 is TGTGCCAGCAATAGAGGCTCTGGTACGCAGTATTTT. This gives the protein CASNRGSGTQYF.

This clone occurred a few times. The chain couples TRBV18 to TRBJ2-1, with 9 nucleotides matching TRBD2. The CDR3 is 18 amino acids. After removal of 3 bases from V and 6 bases from J, the junction contained 15 bases not matched to a gene. Germline CDR1 is KGHSH and CDR2 is LQKENI. As DNA, the CDR3 is TGTGCCAGCTCACCCTCAGTCGTTAGCGGGGGCACACCCAATGAGCAGTTCTTC. Its translation: CASSPSVVSGGTPNEQFF.

This clone was seen only a few times. The V gene is TRBV30, the J gene TRBJ2-2; D not certain. The germline CDR1 and CDR2 sequences are GTSNPN and SVGIG (reference sequence). The V and J ends lost 1 base and 5 bases respectively, with 14 bases between them. The CDR3 has 15 residues. CDR3 residues: CAWSAHLVRTGELFF. CDR3 in DNA: TGTGCCTGGAGTGCCCACCTAGTACGGACCGGGGAGCTGTTTTTT.

The V gene is TRBV5-1, the J gene TRBJ2-4, with 15 positions matching TRBD2. The CDR3 consists of 23 residues. Germline V CDR1 and CDR2: SGHRS, YFSETQ. V lost 0 bases, J lost 2 bases, and 18 bases stayed unmatched. Written as DNA, the CDR3 is TGCGCCAGCAGCTTGGTCGGTCAGGGGATGTCGGGACTAGCGGGGGGCCCCAAAAACATTCAGTACTTC. Its protein is CASSLVGQGMSGLAGGPKNIQYF.

The J gene is TRBJ2-2, the V gene TRBV14; 10 bases are a match to TRBD2. This CDR3 comprises 15 residues. Germline CDR1 and CDR2: SGHDN and FVKESK. J lost 6 bases, V lost 3 bases, and 4 bases had no gene match. CDR3 amino acids: CASSQAGTSAGELFF. Here the CDR3 DNA reads TGTGCCAGCAGCCAGGCCGGGACTAGCGCCGGGGAGCTGTTTTTT.

This clone occurred a few times. Here the CDR3 reads CATGLAGGLTYNEQFF. CDR3 bases: TGTGCCACCGGACTAGCGGGAGGATTGACCTACAATGAGCAGTTCTTC. This chain uses TRBV19 with TRBJ2-1; TRBD2 aligns across 14 bases. The V gene end was trimmed by 10 bases and the J gene end by 2 bases; junction bases not matched to a gene: 7. In germline, CDR1 is LNHDA, CDR2 SQIVND (reference sequence). This CDR3 has 16 residues. The variable domain in full, completed from reference TRBV19 and TRBJ2-1, reads DGGITQSPKYLFRKEGQNVTLSCEQNLNHDAMYWYRQDPGQGLRLIYYSQIVNDFQKGDIAEGYSVSREKKESFPLTVTSAQKNPTAFYLCATGLAGGLTYNEQFFGPGTRLTVL.